The 4 T cell receptor beta chains listed next were all sequenced from one sample in a study of T cells expressing NK-cell markers. TCRdb processed the 5' RACE reads again and assigns one entry to each CDR3 protein, with no DNA. This specimen shows about 30,000 distinct CDR3 sequences; the ten leading clones hold over 45%. Source material: blood T cells: a sorted CD56 or NKG2C T cell subset, CD4+ or CD8+ T cells, or bulk PBMC T cells (not recorded which). These receptors were obtained from a woman between 18 and 70 years old in good health.

This chain joins TRBV27 and TRBJ1-5. Germline V lookup: CDR1 MNHEY, CDR2 SMNVEV (reference sequence). CDR3 length equals 17 residues. The chain's CDR3 is CANEDATALYSNQPQHF.

CDR3 protein: CASSLQREIYEQYF. The chain has TRBV27 and TRBJ2-7; TCRdb outputs TRBD2, but without DNA this stays unchecked. This CDR3 contains 14 residues. The germline V gene encodes CDR1 MNHEY and CDR2 SMNVEV (reference sequence).

The genes are TRBV6-6 and TRBJ1-5. The CDR3 has 12 amino acids. The germline V gene has CDR1 MNHNY and CDR2 SVGAGI (reference sequence). CDR3 in amino acids: CASSYLNQPQHF.

The rearrangement joins TRBV20-1 to TRBJ1-1; TCRdb's D gene call, TRBD1, goes unchecked for lack of DNA. The CDR3 sequence is 12 residues long. Germline V gene sequence: CDR1 DFQATT, CDR2 SNEGSKA (reference sequence). CDR3 sequence reads: CSARDRATEAFF.